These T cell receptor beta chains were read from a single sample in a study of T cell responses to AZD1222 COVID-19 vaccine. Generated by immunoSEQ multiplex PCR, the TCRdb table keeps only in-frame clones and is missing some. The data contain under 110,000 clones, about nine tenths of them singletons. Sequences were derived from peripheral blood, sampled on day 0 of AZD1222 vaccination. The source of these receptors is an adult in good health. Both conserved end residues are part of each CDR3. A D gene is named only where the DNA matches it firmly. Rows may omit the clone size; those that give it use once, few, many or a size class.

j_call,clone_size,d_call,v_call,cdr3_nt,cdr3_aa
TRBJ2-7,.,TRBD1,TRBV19,TGTGCCAGTAGTATCCGCACCCTAGGACAGGGTCGGTTCTACGAGCAGTACTTC,CASSIRTLGQGRFYEQYF
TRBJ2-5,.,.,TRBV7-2,TGTGCCAGCAGCTTAACGCAGGGGAGGGGAGAGACCCAGTACTTC,CASSLTQGRGETQYF
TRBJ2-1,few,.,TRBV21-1,TGTGCCAGCAGCAAAGCGCTTTTAGTCGGGGGGTATTCCTACAATGAGCAGTTCTTC,CASSKALLVGGYSYNEQFF
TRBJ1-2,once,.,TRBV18,TGTGCCAGCTCACCACCGAATCGGGGTGACGGCTACACCTTC,CASSPPNRGDGYTF
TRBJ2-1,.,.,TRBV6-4,TGTGCCAGGACCGTCACCAGACTAGAGGTGTGGTACAATGAGCAGTTCTTC,CARTVTRLEVWYNEQFF
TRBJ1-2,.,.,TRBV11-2,TGTGCCAGCAGCTCCTTAAGGGGCGATAACTATGGCTACACCTTC,CASSSLRGDNYGYTF
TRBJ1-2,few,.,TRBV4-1,TGCGCCAGCAGCCAAGATCCGGGGTCTCATGGCTACACCTTC,CASSQDPGSHGYTF
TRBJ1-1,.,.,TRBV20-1,TGCAGTGCACGAAACAGGGTTGAAGCTTTCTTT,CSARNRVEAFF
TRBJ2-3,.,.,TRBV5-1,TGCGCCAGCAGCTTCCCAGGCACAGATACGCAGTATTTT,CASSFPGTDTQYF
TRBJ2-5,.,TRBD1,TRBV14,TGTGCCAGCAGCCAGGGGACAGCCTACCAAGAGACCCAGTACTTC,CASSQGTAYQETQYF
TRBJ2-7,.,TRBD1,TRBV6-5,TGTGCCAGCAGTACACAGGGGGACTCCTACGAGCAGTACTTC,CASSTQGDSYEQYF
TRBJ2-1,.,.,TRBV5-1,TGCGCCAGCAGCTTGGCCCGCGATGAGCAGTTCTTC,CASSLARDEQFF
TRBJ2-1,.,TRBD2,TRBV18,TGTGCCAGCTCACCCTCCGGGACTAGCGGGTCGGTTTACAATGAGCAGTTCTTC,CASSPSGTSGSVYNEQFF
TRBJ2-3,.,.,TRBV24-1,TGTGCCACCAGTGATCCCTCCCGGGGCGGCACAGATACGCAGTATTTT,CATSDPSRGGTDTQYF
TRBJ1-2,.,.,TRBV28,TGTGCCAGCAGTTTGATGGGGACCGGTCAAAACTATGGCTACACCTTC,CASSLMGTGQNYGYTF
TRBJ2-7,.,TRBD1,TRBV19,TGTGCCAGTAGACCGAGGGGCGGGACAGGGCCCTACGAGCAGTACTTC,CASRPRGGTGPYEQYF
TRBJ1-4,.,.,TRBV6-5,TGTGCCAGCAGTTACCTGCGCTGGGATGAAAAACTGTTTTTT,CASSYLRWDEKLFF
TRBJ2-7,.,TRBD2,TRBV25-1,TGTGCCAGCGCCCGAAGCGGGACCCTCTCCTACGAGCAGTACTTC,CASARSGTLSYEQYF
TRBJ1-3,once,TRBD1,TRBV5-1,TGCGCCAGCGGACTGACAGGGACTATCTCTGGAAACACCATATATTTT,CASGLTGTISGNTIYF
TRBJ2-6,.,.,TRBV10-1,TGCGCCAGCAGTGGGTCTGGGGCCAACGTCCTGACTTTC,CASSGSGANVLTF
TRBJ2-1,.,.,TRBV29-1,TGCAGCGTTGATACGGAGAGCTCCTACAATGAGCAGTTCTTC,CSVDTESSYNEQFF
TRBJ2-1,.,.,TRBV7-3,TGTGCCAGCAGCTTATGGGCAGACCCGAGCTCCTACAATGAGCAGTTCTTC,CASSLWADPSSYNEQFF
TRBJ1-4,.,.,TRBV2,TGTGCCAGCAGTGACCGGGACCATAGAATTTCACTGTTTTTT,CASSDRDHRISLFF
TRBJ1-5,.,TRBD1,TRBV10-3,TGTGCCATCAGTGAGCGGGACAGAACGGCGGGCCAGCCCCAGCATTTT,CAISERDRTAGQPQHF
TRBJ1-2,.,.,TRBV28,TGTGCCAGCAGTTTAAGCGTCGGAAACTATGGCTACACCTTC,CASSLSVGNYGYTF
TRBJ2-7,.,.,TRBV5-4,TGTGCCAGCAGCACCCGAGGGGCCGTGACCTACGAGCAGTACTTC,CASSTRGAVTYEQYF
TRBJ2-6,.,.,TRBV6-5,TGTGCCAGCAGCGGGAACTCTGGGGCCAACGTCCTGACTTTC,CASSGNSGANVLTF
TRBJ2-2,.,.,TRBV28,TGTGCCAGCAGTTTACCCCCCGGGGAGCTGTTTTTT,CASSLPPGELFF
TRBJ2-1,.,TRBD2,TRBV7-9,TGTGCCAGCAGCCCGGCTAGCGGGAGGGCCGGAGAGTGGAATGAGCAGTTCTTC,CASSPASGRAGEWNEQFF
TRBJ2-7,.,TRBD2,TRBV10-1,TGCGCCAGCAGGGGTAGCGGGAGTGACGAGCAGTACTTC,CASRGSGSDEQYF
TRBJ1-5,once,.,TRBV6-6,TGTGCCAGCAGTTACGAGCCCGGGTTTAGCAATCAGCCCCAGCATTTT,CASSYEPGFSNQPQHF
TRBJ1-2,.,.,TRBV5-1,TGCGCCAGCAGCTTGAGCCCAGGGAGCTACACCTTC,CASSLSPGSYTF
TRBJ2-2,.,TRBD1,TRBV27,TGTGCCAGCAGTACCGGACAGGGAACCGGGGAGCTGTTTTTT,CASSTGQGTGELFF
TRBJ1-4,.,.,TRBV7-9,TGTGCCAGCAGCTTAGTTGAAAAACTGTTTTTT,CASSLVEKLFF
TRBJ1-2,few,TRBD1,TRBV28,TGTGCCAGCACCGGACAGGGGTATAAGACAAACTATGGCTACACCTTC,CASTGQGYKTNYGYTF
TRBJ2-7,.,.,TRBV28,TGTGCCAGCAGTTTAGCTAGCGCAGCCTACGAGCAGTACTTC,CASSLASAAYEQYF
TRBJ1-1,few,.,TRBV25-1,TGTGCCAGCAGTGAGAACACTGAAGCTTTCTTT,CASSENTEAFF
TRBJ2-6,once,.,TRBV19,TGTGCCAGTAGTCCAGAGGACCGGACGGGGGCCTCTGGGGCCAACGTCCTGACTTTC,CASSPEDRTGASGANVLTF
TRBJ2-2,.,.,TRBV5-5,TGTGCCAGCAGCTTGGGGACGGACACCGGGGAGCTGTTTTTT,CASSLGTDTGELFF
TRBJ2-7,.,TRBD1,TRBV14,TGTGCCAGCAGCCAAGAGGGGACAGGGGGCTACGAGCAGTACTTC,CASSQEGTGGYEQYF
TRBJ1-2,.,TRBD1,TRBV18,TGTGCCAGCTCACCACAGCGCCGGGACAGCTATGGCTACACCTTC,CASSPQRRDSYGYTF
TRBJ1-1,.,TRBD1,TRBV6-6,TGTGCCAGCAATTCCGGACAGGTGAGCACTGAAGCTTTCTTT,CASNSGQVSTEAFF
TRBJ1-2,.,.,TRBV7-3,TGTGCCAGCAGCTTCTCTGGTGTGGCCTATGGCTACACCTTC,CASSFSGVAYGYTF
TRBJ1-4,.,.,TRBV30,TGTGCCTGGAGTGGATCAACTAATGAAAAACTGTTTTTT,CAWSGSTNEKLFF
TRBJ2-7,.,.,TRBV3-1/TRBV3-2,TGTGCCAGCAACCAGGGCAATTACGAGCAGTACTTC,CASNQGNYEQYF
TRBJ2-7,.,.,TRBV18,TGTGCCAGCTCCCCGTCGATTTACGAGCAGTACTTC,CASSPSIYEQYF
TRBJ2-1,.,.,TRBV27,TGTGCCAGCAGCGACAATGAGCAGTTCTTC,CASSDNEQFF
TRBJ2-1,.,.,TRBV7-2,TGTGCCAGCAGACTTATGGGGGAGCAGTTCTTC,CASRLMGEQFF
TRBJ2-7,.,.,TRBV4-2,TGTGCCAGCAGCCCAACAACGGACTCCTATCCCTACGAGCAGTACTTC,CASSPTTDSYPYEQYF
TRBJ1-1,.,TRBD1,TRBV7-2,TGTGCCAGCAGCTCGGCCGGGACAGTCATGAACACTGAAGCTTTCTTT,CASSSAGTVMNTEAFF
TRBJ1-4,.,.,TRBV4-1,TGCGCCAGCAGCCAAATGTTGCAGGGAAGTGAAAAACTGTTTTTT,CASSQMLQGSEKLFF
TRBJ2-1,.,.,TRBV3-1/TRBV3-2,TGTGCCAGCAGCCAAGATGGGGGGGCCGGTGAGCAGTTCTTC,CASSQDGGAGEQFF
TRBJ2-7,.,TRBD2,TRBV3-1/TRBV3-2,TGTGCCAGCAGCCAAGATCGGCTAGCGGCCTACGAGCAGTACTTC,CASSQDRLAAYEQYF
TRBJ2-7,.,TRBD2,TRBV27,TGTGCCAGCAGGGTAGCGGGAGTCGACGCGAAGCAGTACTTC,CASRVAGVDAKQYF
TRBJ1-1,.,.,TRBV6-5,TGTGCCAGCAGCTCCCGGAACACTGAAGCTTTCTTT,CASSSRNTEAFF
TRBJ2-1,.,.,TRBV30,TGTGCCTGGAGTTTGGGTTCCTACAATGAGCAGTTCTTC,CAWSLGSYNEQFF
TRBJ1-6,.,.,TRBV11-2,TGTGCCAGCAGCTTCCCGGACAACTCCTATAATTCACCCCTCCACTTT,CASSFPDNSYNSPLHF
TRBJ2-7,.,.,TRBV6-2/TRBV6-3,TGTGCCAGCATCCCCCGAGGGGGTCGCGAGCAGTACTTC,CASIPRGGREQYF
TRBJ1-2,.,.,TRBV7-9,TGTGCCAGCAGCTCTCCACTCGCTGGAGGCTACACCTTC,CASSSPLAGGYTF